This T cell receptor (beta chain) derives from a study of T cells after yellow fever vaccination. TCRdb passed the 5' RACE reads through MiXCR, listing each CDR3 protein once. This sample has tens of thousands of distinct CDR3 sequences, with roughly 7% found just once. CDR1 PRHDT and CDR2 FYEKMQ come from the germline V gene (reference sequence). The V and J ends lost 4 bases and 0 bases respectively, with 10 bases between them. The CDR3 runs 16 residues. The material was CD8+ T cells sorted from PBMCs, obtained roughly 14 days after the first yellow fever vaccination. The chain employs TRBV13 and TRBJ1-6; D unclear. This TCR was recovered from a young man who received the YFV17D yellow fever vaccine. The CDR3 is CASSSVGSSYNSPLHF. CDR3 DNA: TGTGCCAGCAGCTCGGTCGGCAGCTCCTATAATTCACCCCTCCACTTT.